What follows are 8 T cell receptor beta chains derived from one specimen sequenced in a study of patients and donors after allogeneic stem cell transplantation. TCRdb reanalysed the RT-PCR reads using MiXCR and keeps one entry per CDR3 protein. The sample lists some 150,000 distinct CDR3 sequences, about a third occurring once. Source material: blood, either unsorted or a sorted T cell fraction (not recorded which). The receptor source for this set is a human donor who was either an allogeneic HSCT recipient or a stem cell or donor lymphocyte infusion donor (not recorded which). It is not recorded whose cells these are; they may come from a transplant donor.

The chain links TRBV20-1 to TRBJ2-3, with TRBD2 matching over 8 bases. This CDR3 has 17 residues. V shed 1 base, J shed 4 bases, and the junction held 13 bases outside the gene matches. Germline V gene lookup returns CDR1 DFQATT and CDR2 SNEGSKA (reference sequence). The CDR3 nucleotides are TGCAGTGCTAGAGCCCCGTGGAAAGCGGGGGTCGCAGATACGCAGTATTTT. Its translation: CSARAPWKAGVADTQYF.

This chain uses TRBV6-5 with TRBJ1-4; TRBD1 matches 8 bases. CDR3 length: 13 residues. After removal of 6 bases from V and 10 bases from J, the junction contained 7 bases not matched to a gene. CDR1 and CDR2 (germline): MNHEY, SVGAGI. Here the CDR3 reads CASRTTGEGKLFF. Written as DNA, the CDR3 is TGTGCCAGCAGGACGACAGGGGAGGGAAAACTGTTTTTT.

This clonotype was observed at least ten times. The chain uses TRBV20-1 and TRBJ1-1; 10 bases are a match to TRBD1. Per germline, CDR1 DFQATT and CDR2 SNEGSKA (reference sequence). Germline trimming cut 6 bases from V and 4 bases from J; bases unmatched to any gene: 5. This CDR3 is built from 13 residues. The CDR3 loop reads CSAKRTGGTEAFF. The CDR3 nucleotides read TGCAGTGCCAAGAGGACAGGGGGCACTGAAGCTTTCTTT.

This clonotype was found a few times. This sequence joins TRBV12-3 or TRBV12-4 and TRBJ1-1; no clear D gene. This CDR3 region has 13 residues. The germline V and J ends were trimmed by 3 bases and 2 bases, with 7 bases remaining between them. The CDR3 region has the DNA TGTGCCAGCAGTTTTACAAGTAACACTGAAGCTTTCTTT. It codes for CASSFTSNTEAFF.

This chain links TRBV5-5 with TRBJ1-5; the D is unclear. In germline, CDR1 is SGHKS, CDR2 YYEKEE (reference sequence). V lost 1 base and J 0 bases, leaving 5 bases between the germline ends. The CDR3 has 14 residues. DNA of the CDR3: TGTGCCAGCAGCTTGACAGTTAGCAATCAGCCCCAGCATTTT. Translating it yields CASSLTVSNQPQHF.

The chain recombines TRBV9 with TRBJ2-3; 9 bases fit TRBD2. The V gene end was trimmed by 4 bases and the J gene end by 5 bases; junction bases not matched to a gene: 11. CDR3 size: 16 residues. Germline V gene lookup returns CDR1 SGDLS and CDR2 YYNGEE. The CDR3 loop is CASSKIAGVRGDTQYF. The DNA of the CDR3 is TGTGCCAGCAGCAAAATAGCGGGGGTGCGCGGAGATACGCAGTATTTT. Drawing the rest from reference TRBV9 and TRBJ2-3, the complete variable domain is DSGVTQTPKHLITATGQRVTLRCSPRSGDLSVYWYQQSLDQGLQFLIQYYNGEERAKGNILERFSAQQFPDLHSELNLSSLELGDSALYFCASSKIAGVRGDTQYFGPGTRLTVL.

The rearrangement links TRBV6-6 to TRBJ1-1; TRBD1 agrees at 7 bases. After removal of 0 bases from V and 5 bases from J, the junction contained 6 bases not matched to a gene. This CDR3 region has 15 residues. Germline V lookup: CDR1 MNHNY, CDR2 SVGAGI (reference sequence). The CDR3 sequence: CASSYSRGLITEAFF. The CDR3 nucleotides read TGTGCCAGCAGTTACTCAAGGGGGCTCATAACTGAAGCTTTCTTT.

The chain couples TRBV12-3 or TRBV12-4 to TRBJ1-1; 10 nucleotides align to TRBD1. V lost 6 bases and J lost 0; bases outside the gene matches: 7. The CDR3 is made up of 16 amino acids. The CDR3 nucleotides are TGTGCCAGCAGAAATGGGACAGGGGATGTGAACACTGAAGCTTTCTTT. Its protein is CASRNGTGDVNTEAFF.